Presented here are 2 T cell receptor beta chains from one specimen sequenced in a study of monozygotic twins with cystic fibrosis. Generated by immunoSEQ multiplex PCR, the TCRdb table keeps only in-frame clones and is missing some. Counted here are approximately 20,000 clones, roughly 97% occurring once; the ten biggest clones make up 0.12% to 0.15%. The sample taken for sequencing was blood. All receptors come from a girl under 18 with cystic fibrosis.

V usage is TRBV11-2 and J usage is TRBJ1-1, with D possibly TRBD1 on 5 matching bases. The V gene lost 5 bases and the J gene lost 0 bases, with 13 bases spanning the gap. The V gene's germline CDR1 is SGHAT and CDR2 FQNNGV. This CDR3 has 15 amino acids. The CDR3 coding sequence is TGTGCCAGCAGCACACTGGGACCGATGAACACTGAAGCTTTCTTT. Its translation: CASSTLGPMNTEAFF.

The chain combines TRBV2 with TRBJ2-2; TRBD1 or TRBD2 may be the D gene (7 bases each). The CDR3 extends over 15 amino acids. The germline CDR1 and CDR2 sequences are SNHLY and FYNNEI. Between the trimmed V and J ends, which lost 9 bases and 3 bases, there was a span of 17 bases. CDR3: CASRGRGRDTGELFF. The CDR3 DNA reads TGTGCCAGTCGAGGGAGGGGGCGCGACACCGGGGAGCTGTTTTTT.